This T cell receptor beta chain comes out of a study of T cell responses to AZD1222 COVID-19 vaccine. Study-level results: With dominance at 160-218 and 743-854, vaccine-associated CD4 TCRs spanned spike. Donor demographics were predominantly white British with a female majority; clonal diversity may be underestimated. Just 5 or 6 AZD1222 recipients tested seropositive at baseline. Following two doses of AZD1222, Spike-specific TCR breadth and depth rose.

As regards this clone: As yet, its antigen is unknown.

V lost 7 bases, J lost 8 bases, and 12 bases lay in between. This CDR3 has 13 amino acids. Repertoires were generated with immunoSEQ multiplex PCR, while TCRdb's copy carries only in-frame clones and drops some. The sample records approximately 110,000 clones, approximately 88% being singletons. V and J are TRBV12-3 or TRBV12-4 and TRBJ1-6; D is perhaps TRBD1 (5 bases). The sequence came from an adult who received the AZD1222 COVID-19 vaccine. The source was peripheral blood, collected 28 days after the second AZD1222 dose. DNA of the CDR3: TGTGCCAGCAAATTAGGGGTAGATTCACCCCTCCACTTT. It encodes CASKLGVDSPLHF.